One and the same sample provided the 20 T cell receptor beta chains below, sequenced in a study of blood T cells in healthy people across ages. Together with a sample-barcoded 5' primer, a J-beta primer mix was included in a second PCR lasting about 7 to 11 cycles. MiXCR, run by TCRdb on the 5' RACE reads, gives a single entry per CDR3 protein. This sample carries about 2 million distinct CDR3 sequences, less than 50% of them seen once, and the ten largest clones take less than 2.5%. Sequencing was performed on blood. All receptors come from a woman aged 40 to 50 in good health.

This chain connects TRBV20-1 to TRBJ1-5; 9 positions agree with TRBD1. The CDR3 covers 14 residues. Germline loops: CDR1 DFQATT, CDR2 SNEGSKA (reference sequence). V was pared by 5 bases and J by 6 bases, with 8 bases of the junction left unmatched. The CDR3 reads CSARQGVVVQPQHF. The DNA of the CDR3 is TGCAGTGCTCGACAGGGGGTGGTAGTTCAGCCCCAGCATTTT.

In DNA, the CDR3 is TGTGCCACCAGAGAAACAGGGGACCTAGTGAATACGCAGTATTTT. This sequence encodes CATRETGDLVNTQYF. The chain joins TRBV15 to TRBJ2-3, with 7 nucleotides matching TRBD1. The CDR3 is 15 residues long. Unmatched junction bases numbered 13, after V lost 6 bases and J lost 7 bases. CDR1 and CDR2 from the germline V gene are LNHNV and YYDKDF (reference sequence). The whole variable domain, filled in from reference TRBV15 and TRBJ2-3, reads DAMVIQNPRYQVTQFGKPVTLSCSQTLNHNVMYWYQQKSSQAPKLLFHYYDKDFNNEADTPDNFQSRRPNTSFCFLDIRSPGLGDTAMYLCATRETGDLVNTQYFGPGTRLTVL.

The chain has TRBV24-1 and TRBJ2-5; possible D gene TRBD2, 6 bases. Germline V CDR1 and CDR2: KGHDR, SFDVKD. Deletions cut 1 base from V and 2 bases from J, with 22 bases between. The CDR3 contains 19 residues. For the CDR3, the DNA is TGTGCCACCAGTGATTTTGCGTCCTCGGGCGGAGGGTGGCAAGAGACCCAGTACTTC. Its protein product is CATSDFASSGGGWQETQYF.

This chain uses TRBV5-1 with TRBJ2-3; TRBD2 matches 7 bases. Germline CDR1 SGHRS, CDR2 YFSETQ. CDR3 length equals 19 residues. V trimming: 4 bases; J trimming: 2 bases; junction bases outside the gene matches: 19. The CDR3 sequence is CASSLQTSAGTRVTDTQYF. The CDR3 DNA reads as TGCGCCAGCAGCCTCCAAACTAGCGCGGGCACACGAGTCACAGATACGCAGTATTTT.

This clonotype was observed a handful of times. The chain employs TRBV6-5 and TRBJ2-1; 11 bases fit TRBD1. Germline V gene sequence: CDR1 MNHEY, CDR2 SVGAGI. This CDR3 is built from 15 residues. J lost 8 bases, V lost 4 bases, and 7 bases had no gene match. DNA of the CDR3: TGTGCCAGCAGTTCGCCGGGACAGGGGGAGGATGAGCAGTTCTTC. It translates to CASSSPGQGEDEQFF.

The J gene is TRBJ2-5, the V gene TRBV2; D not certain. The end of the DNA is better explained by TRBJ2-7, so the J call may be wrong. The V gene's germline CDR1 is SNHLY and CDR2 FYNNEI. CDR3 length: 11 residues. The CDR3 region has the DNA TGTGCCAGCAGCTTATCCGTCGAGCAGTACTTC. It yields the protein CASSLSVEQYF.

This clonotype was detected a few times. This chain links TRBV7-2 with TRBJ2-7, with TRBD1 as a possible D gene (7 bases). Germline V lookup: CDR1 SGHTA, CDR2 FQGNSA. This CDR3 has 16 residues. V was pared by 5 bases and J by 0 bases, with 17 bases between. The CDR3 loop reads CASSPQGPGGSYEQYF. DNA for the CDR3: TGTGCCAGCAGCCCACAGGGGCCCGGGGGCTCCTACGAGCAGTACTTC.

J is TRBJ2-7 and V is TRBV10-3; D may be TRBD1 or TRBD2 (5 bases each). CDR3 length equals 16 residues. Trimming stripped 0 bases from V and 5 bases from J, with 17 bases between. The V gene's germline CDR1 is ENHRY and CDR2 SYGVKD. CDR3 bases: TGTGCCATCAGTGAGTCGAAGGGACCATTTTTACACGAGCAGTACTTC. Protein product: CAISESKGPFLHEQYF.

About this clonotype: Sequence at one end of the junction differs from germline and may be a read error. The rearrangement joins TRBV5-1 to TRBJ1-2, with D uncertain. The CDR3 spans 15 residues. Germline V gene sequence: CDR1 SGHRS, CDR2 YFSETQ. This chain's CDR3 is CASTLLPGVDYGYTF. CDR3 nucleotides: TGCGCCAGCACCTTGCTTCCGGGAGTGGACTATGGCTACACCTTC.

This clonotype turned up a few times. The rearrangement joins TRBV28 to TRBJ1-2; maybe TRBD1 (5 bases). Germline assignment: CDR1 MDHEN and CDR2 SYDVKM. Deletions cut 6 bases from V and 4 bases from J, with 15 bases between. CDR3 length: 14 amino acids. CDR3 sequence (DNA): TGTGCCAGCAGCCCTCCCAGGGAATCCTATGGCTACACCTTC. Its translation is CASSPPRESYGYTF.

The chain joins TRBV7-8 to TRBJ2-5; 8 positions agree with TRBD2. CDR1 and CDR2 from the germline V gene are SGHVS and FQNEAQ. The V segment lost 3 bases and the J segment 1 base; nucleotides outside the gene matches: 16. The CDR3 has 19 amino acids. CDR3 DNA: TGTGCCAGCAGCTTGTGGCGGCGGGGGGCTCCATCTATCCAAGAGACCCAGTACTTC. Amino acids: CASSLWRRGAPSIQETQYF.

This clonotype was observed a single time. The gene calls are TRBV6-2 or TRBV6-3 and TRBJ2-5, with a tentative D call TRBD1 (6 bases). Looked up from germline, CDR1 is MNHEY and CDR2 is SVGEGT. The length of the CDR3 is 14 residues. V was shortened by 7 bases and J by 2 bases, with 14 bases between the two germline ends. CDR3 coding DNA: TGTGCCAGCATTGGGCTAGGGGGACAAGAGACCCAGTACTTC. Translated, it gives CASIGLGGQETQYF.

This sequence joins TRBV28 and TRBJ2-1; 7 nucleotides match TRBD1. Trimming took 6 bases from V and 2 from J; bases not matched to a gene: 4. CDR1 and CDR2 from the germline V gene are MDHEN and SYDVKM. The CDR3 runs to 14 residues. CDR3 in amino acids: CASRRGQAYNEQFF. DNA of the CDR3: TGTGCCAGCAGGCGAGGACAGGCCTACAATGAGCAGTTCTTC.

V and J are TRBV7-2 and TRBJ2-1, with 8 bases lining up with TRBD2. The ends lost 5 bases at V and 6 bases at J; junction bases unmatched: 6. CDR3 length equals 14 residues. CDR1 is SGHTA, CDR2 FQGNSA, per germline. The DNA of the CDR3 is TGTGCCAGCAGCGCCGGACTAGCATCCAATGAGCAGTTCTTC. Encoded protein: CASSAGLASNEQFF.

The chain couples TRBV18 to TRBJ2-4; no firm D call. Germline lookup yields CDR1 KGHSH and CDR2 LQKENI. The CDR3 consists of 16 residues. The V gene lost 1 base and the J gene lost 0 bases, with 10 bases spanning the gap. The CDR3 nucleotides are TGTGCCAGCTCACCACAGCAGAAATTAGCCAAAAACATTCAGTACTTC. Residues: CASSPQQKLAKNIQYF.

This clonotype was picked up many times. The rearrangement uses TRBV5-1 and TRBJ2-5; D possibly corresponds to TRBD1 (6 bases). The CDR3 totals 14 residues. The V and J ends lost 0 bases and 5 bases respectively, with 11 bases between them. Germline lookup yields CDR1 SGHRS and CDR2 YFSETQ. CDR3 loop: CASSLVQGTETQYF. CDR3 bases: TGCGCCAGCAGCTTGGTCCAGGGGACGGAGACCCAGTACTTC.

This clonotype occurred many times. V usage is TRBV7-2 and J usage is TRBJ2-5; TRBD2 is a possible D gene (5 bases). Germline V gene sequence: CDR1 SGHTA, CDR2 FQGNSA. There are 15 residues in the CDR3. V lost 0 bases and J 1 base, leaving 9 bases between the germline ends. As DNA, the CDR3 is TGTGCCAGCAGCTTAGCGTTGAGGGCCCAAGAGACCCAGTACTTC. It is translated as CASSLALRAQETQYF.

This clonotype was picked up a small number of times. The rearrangement uses TRBV13 and TRBJ1-2, with D possibly TRBD1 on 5 matching bases. The ends were cut back, 6 bases at V and 3 bases at J, with 11 bases in the middle. The CDR3 sequence is 13 residues long. Germline V lookup: CDR1 PRHDT, CDR2 FYEKMQ (reference sequence). CDR3 in amino acids: CASSRQKDYGYTF. The DNA for the CDR3 is TGTGCCAGCAGTAGACAGAAGGACTATGGCTACACCTTC.

V and J are TRBV4-3 and TRBJ2-1; D remains unclear. V was trimmed by 0 bases and J by 12 bases, leaving 18 bases between them. This CDR3 has 15 amino acids. Germline CDR1 LGHNA, CDR2 YSLEER. For the CDR3, the DNA is TGCGCCAGCAGCCAAGATGCACCGAGCCCCGTAGGGCAGTTCTTC. It encodes CASSQDAPSPVGQFF.

CDR3 DNA: TGTGCCAGCAGTTACCCTACAGGGACAACGGGTGAGCAGTACTTC. It is translated as CASSYPTGTTGEQYF. The rearrangement links TRBV6-5 to TRBJ2-5; D may be TRBD1 (6 bases). V was pared by 2 bases and J by 11 bases, with 21 bases between. CDR1 is MNHEY, CDR2 SVGAGI, per germline. The CDR3 loop spans 15 amino acids.